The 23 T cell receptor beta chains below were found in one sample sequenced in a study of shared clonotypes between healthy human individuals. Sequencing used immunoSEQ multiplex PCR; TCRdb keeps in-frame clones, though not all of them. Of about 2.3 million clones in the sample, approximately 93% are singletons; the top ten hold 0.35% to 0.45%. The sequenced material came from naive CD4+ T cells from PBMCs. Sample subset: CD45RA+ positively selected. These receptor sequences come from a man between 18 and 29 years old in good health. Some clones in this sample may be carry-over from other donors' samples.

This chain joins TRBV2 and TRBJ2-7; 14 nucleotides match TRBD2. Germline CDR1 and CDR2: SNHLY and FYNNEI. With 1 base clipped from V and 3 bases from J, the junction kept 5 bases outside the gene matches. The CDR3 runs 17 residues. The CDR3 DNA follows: TGTGCCAGCAGTGAAGAACCGGGACTAGCGGGAGTCTACGAGCAGTACTTC. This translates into CASSEEPGLAGVYEQYF.

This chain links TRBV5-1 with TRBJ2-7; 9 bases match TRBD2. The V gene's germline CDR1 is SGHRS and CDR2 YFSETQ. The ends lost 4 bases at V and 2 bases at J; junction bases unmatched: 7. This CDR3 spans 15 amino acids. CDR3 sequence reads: CASSPRLADPYEQYF. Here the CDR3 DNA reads TGCGCCAGCAGCCCAAGACTAGCGGACCCCTACGAGCAGTACTTC.

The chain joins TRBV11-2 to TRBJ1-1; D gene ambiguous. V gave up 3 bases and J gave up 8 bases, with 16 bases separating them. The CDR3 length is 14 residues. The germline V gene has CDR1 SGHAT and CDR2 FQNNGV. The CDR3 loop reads CASSFTRAVAEAFF. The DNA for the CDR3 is TGTGCCAGCAGCTTTACTAGGGCGGTCGCCGAAGCTTTCTTT.

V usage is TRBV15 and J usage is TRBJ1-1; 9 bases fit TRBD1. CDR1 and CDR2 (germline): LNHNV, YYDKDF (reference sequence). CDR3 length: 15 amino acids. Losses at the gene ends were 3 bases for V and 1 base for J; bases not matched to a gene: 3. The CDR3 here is CATSSLDRGNTEAFF. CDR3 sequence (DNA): TGTGCCACCAGCAGCCTGGACAGGGGGAACACTGAAGCTTTCTTT.

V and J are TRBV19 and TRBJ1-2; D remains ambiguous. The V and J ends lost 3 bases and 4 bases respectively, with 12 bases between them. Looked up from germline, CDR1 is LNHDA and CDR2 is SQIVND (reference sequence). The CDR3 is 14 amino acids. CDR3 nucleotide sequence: TGTGCCAGTAGTATCGCCCTAAGTGTCTATGGCTACACCTTC. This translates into CASSIALSVYGYTF.

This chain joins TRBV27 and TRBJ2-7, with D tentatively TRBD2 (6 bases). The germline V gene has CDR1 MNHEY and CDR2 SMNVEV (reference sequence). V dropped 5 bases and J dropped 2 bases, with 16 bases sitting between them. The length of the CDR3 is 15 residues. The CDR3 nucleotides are TGTGCCAGCAGTATTAGTTTGGAGGGAACCTACGAGCAGTACTTC. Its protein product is CASSISLEGTYEQYF.

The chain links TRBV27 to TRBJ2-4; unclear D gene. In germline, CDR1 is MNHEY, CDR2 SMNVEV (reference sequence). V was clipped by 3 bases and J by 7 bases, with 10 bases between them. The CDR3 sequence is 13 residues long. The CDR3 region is CASSFNARNIQYF. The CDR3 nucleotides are TGTGCCAGCAGTTTCAACGCCCGGAACATTCAGTACTTC.

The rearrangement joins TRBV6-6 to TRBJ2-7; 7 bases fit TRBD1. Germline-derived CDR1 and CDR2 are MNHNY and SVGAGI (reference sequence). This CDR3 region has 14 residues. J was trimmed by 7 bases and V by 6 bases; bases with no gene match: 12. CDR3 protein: CASRSRAGGLEQYF. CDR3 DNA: TGTGCCAGCAGGTCGAGGGCAGGGGGTTTGGAGCAGTACTTC.

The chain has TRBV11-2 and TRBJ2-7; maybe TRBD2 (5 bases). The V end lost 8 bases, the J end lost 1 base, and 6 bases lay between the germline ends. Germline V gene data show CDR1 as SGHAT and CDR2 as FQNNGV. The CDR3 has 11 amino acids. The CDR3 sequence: CASRGSYEQYF. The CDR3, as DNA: TGTGCCAGCCGCGGGTCCTACGAGCAGTACTTC.

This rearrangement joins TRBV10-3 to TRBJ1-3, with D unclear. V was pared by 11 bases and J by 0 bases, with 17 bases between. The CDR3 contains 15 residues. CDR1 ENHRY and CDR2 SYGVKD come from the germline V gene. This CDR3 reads CAAGGEGFSGNTIYF. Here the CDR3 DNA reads TGTGCCGCCGGAGGCGAGGGCTTCTCTGGAAACACCATATATTTT.

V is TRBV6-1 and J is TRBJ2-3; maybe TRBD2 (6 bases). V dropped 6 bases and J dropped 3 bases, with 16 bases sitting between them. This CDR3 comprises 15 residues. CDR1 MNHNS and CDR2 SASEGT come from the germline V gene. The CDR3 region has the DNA TGTGCCAGCAGCGGGAGAGCTCGGTTAACAGATACGCAGTATTTT. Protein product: CASSGRARLTDTQYF.

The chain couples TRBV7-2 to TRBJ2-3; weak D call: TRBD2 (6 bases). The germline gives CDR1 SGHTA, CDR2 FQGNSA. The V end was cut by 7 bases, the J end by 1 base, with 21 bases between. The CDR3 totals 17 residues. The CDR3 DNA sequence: TGTGCCAGCACCACCCGTCGCCTGTCGGGGGGCACAGATACGCAGTATTTT. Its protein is CASTTRRLSGGTDTQYF.

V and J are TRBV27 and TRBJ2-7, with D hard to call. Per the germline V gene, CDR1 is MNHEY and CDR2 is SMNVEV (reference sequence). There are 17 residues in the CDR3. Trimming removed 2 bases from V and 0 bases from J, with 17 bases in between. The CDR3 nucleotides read TGTGCCAGCAGTTTACCCCCCGGACCGGTTAGCTCCTACGAGCAGTACTTC. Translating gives CASSLPPGPVSSYEQYF.

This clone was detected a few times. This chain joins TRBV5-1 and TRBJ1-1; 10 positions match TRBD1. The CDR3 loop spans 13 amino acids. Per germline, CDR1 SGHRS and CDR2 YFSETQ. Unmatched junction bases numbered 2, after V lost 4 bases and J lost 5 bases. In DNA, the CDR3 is TGCGCCAGCAGCGCGGACAGGGGGACTGAAGCTTTCTTT. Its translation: CASSADRGTEAFF.

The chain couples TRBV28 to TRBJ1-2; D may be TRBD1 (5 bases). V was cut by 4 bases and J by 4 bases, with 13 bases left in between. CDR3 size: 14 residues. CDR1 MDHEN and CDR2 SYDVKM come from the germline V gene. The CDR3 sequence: CASSSQGVSYGYTF. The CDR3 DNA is TGTGCCAGCAGTTCCCAAGGGGTGAGCTATGGCTACACCTTC.

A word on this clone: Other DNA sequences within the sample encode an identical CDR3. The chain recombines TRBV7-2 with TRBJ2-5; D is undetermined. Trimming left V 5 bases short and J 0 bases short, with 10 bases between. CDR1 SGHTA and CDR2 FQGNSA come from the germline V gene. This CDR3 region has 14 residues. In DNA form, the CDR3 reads TGTGCCAGCAGCCTCGATCGGTACCAAGAGACCCAGTACTTC. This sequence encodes CASSLDRYQETQYF.

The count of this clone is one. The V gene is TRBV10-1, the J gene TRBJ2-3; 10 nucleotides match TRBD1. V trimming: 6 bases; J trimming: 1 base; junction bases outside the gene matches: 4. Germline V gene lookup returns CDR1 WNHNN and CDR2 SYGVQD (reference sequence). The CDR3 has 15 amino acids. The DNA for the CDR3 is TGCGCCAGCAGGGCCGGGACAGGGGGCACAGATACGCAGTATTTT. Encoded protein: CASRAGTGGTDTQYF.

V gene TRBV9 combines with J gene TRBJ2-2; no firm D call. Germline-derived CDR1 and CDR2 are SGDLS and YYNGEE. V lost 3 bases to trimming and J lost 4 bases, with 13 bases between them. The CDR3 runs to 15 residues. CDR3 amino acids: CASSADPWRTGELFF. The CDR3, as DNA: TGTGCCAGCAGCGCCGACCCGTGGCGCACCGGGGAGCTGTTTTTT. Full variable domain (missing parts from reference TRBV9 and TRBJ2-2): DSGVTQTPKHLITATGQRVTLRCSPRSGDLSVYWYQQSLDQGLQFLIQYYNGEERAKGNILERFSAQQFPDLHSELNLSSLELGDSALYFCASSADPWRTGELFFGEGSRLTVL.

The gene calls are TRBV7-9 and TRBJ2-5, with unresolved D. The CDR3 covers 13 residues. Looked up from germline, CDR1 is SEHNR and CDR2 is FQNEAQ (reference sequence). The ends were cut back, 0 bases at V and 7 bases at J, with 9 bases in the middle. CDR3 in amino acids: CASSLAEVGTQYF. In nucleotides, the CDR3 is TGTGCCAGCAGCTTAGCTGAGGTTGGGACCCAGTACTTC.

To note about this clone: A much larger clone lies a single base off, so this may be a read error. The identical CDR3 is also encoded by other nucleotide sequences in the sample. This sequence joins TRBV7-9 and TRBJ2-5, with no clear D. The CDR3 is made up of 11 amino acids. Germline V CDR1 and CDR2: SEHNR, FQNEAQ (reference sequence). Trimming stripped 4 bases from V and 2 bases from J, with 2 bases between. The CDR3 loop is CASSSQETQYF. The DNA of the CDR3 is TGTGCCAGCAGCTCGCAAGAGACCCAGTACTTC.

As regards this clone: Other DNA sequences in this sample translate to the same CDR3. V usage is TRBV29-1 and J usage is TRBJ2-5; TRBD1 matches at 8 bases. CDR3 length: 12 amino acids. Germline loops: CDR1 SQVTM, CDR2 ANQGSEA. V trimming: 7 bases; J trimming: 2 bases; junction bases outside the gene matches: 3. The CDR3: CSAGQGQETQYF. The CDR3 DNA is TGCAGCGCAGGACAGGGACAAGAGACCCAGTACTTC. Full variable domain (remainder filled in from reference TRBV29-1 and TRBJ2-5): SAVISQKPSRDICQRGTSLTIQCQVDSQVTMMFWYRQQPGQSLTLIATANQGSEATYESGFVIDKFPISRPNLTFSTLTVSNMSPEDSSIYLCSAGQGQETQYFGPGTRLLVL.

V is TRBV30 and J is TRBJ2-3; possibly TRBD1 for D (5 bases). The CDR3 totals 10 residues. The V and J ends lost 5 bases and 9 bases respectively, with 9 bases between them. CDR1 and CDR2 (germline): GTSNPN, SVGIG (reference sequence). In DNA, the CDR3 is TGTGCCTGGGGGTGGGGCACGCAGTATTTT. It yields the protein CAWGWGTQYF.

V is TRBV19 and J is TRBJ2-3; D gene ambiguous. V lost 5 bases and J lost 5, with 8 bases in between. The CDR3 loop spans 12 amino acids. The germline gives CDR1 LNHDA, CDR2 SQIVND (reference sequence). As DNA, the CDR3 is TGTGCCAGTAGTGACTTTTTAGATACGCAGTATTTT. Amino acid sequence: CASSDFLDTQYF.